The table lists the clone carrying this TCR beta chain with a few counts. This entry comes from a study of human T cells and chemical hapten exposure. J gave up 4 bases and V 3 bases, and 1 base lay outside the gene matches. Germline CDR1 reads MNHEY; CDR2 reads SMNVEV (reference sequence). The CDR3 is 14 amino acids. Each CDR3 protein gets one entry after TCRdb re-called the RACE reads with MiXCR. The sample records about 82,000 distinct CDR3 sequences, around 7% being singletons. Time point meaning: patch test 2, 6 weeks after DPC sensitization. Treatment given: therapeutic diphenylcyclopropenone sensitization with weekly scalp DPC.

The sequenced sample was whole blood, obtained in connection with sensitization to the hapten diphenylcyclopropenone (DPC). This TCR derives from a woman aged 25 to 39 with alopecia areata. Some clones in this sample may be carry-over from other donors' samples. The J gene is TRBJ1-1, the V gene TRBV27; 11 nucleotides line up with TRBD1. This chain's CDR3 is CASSFGTGGTEAFF. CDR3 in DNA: TGTGCCAGCAGTTTCGGGACAGGGGGCACTGAAGCTTTCTTT.